The rows below give T cell receptor beta chains drawn from one sample of a study of PD-L1 blockade in urothelial cancer. Clones were read by immunoSEQ multiplex PCR, and TCRdb kept only the in-frame ones, dropping some. The repertoire holds 45,000 to 60,000 clones, with roughly 85% as singletons. Sequences were derived from PBMCs, sampled around atezolizumab (anti-PD-L1) treatment. These TCRs come from a man aged 65 to 79 with urothelial cancer. Each CDR3 is given with its conserved first and last residue. Each record gives: V gene, J gene, clone size, D gene, CDR3 DNA, CDR3 protein. The D gene is left open where the match is weak. Some rows mark clone size as missing; the rest say once, few, many or name a class of expanded clone.

v_call: TRBV9; j_call: TRBJ2-5; clone_size: NA; d_call: TRBD1; cdr3_nt: TGTGCCAGCAGCATCGACAGGGGGCTCGCCGGGGAGACCCAGTACTTC; cdr3_aa: CASSIDRGLAGETQYF
v_call: TRBV7-7; j_call: TRBJ2-2; clone_size: NA; d_call: TRBD2; cdr3_nt: TGTGCTAGCAGCTTAGGGTCTAGCGGAGTCACCGGGGAGCTGTTTTTT; cdr3_aa: CASSLGSSGVTGELFF
v_call: TRBV5-5; j_call: TRBJ2-2; clone_size: NA; d_call: TRBD2; cdr3_nt: TGTGCCAGCAGCTTGGATAGCGGGAGGGCCTTGGGGGAGCTGTTTTTT; cdr3_aa: CASSLDSGRALGELFF
v_call: TRBV30; j_call: TRBJ1-3; clone_size: NA; d_call: NA; cdr3_nt: TGTGCCTGGGCCTCCCTGACTGACTCTGGAAACACCATATATTTT; cdr3_aa: CAWASLTDSGNTIYF
v_call: TRBV4-2; j_call: TRBJ2-5; clone_size: NA; d_call: TRBD1; cdr3_nt: TGTGCCAGCAGCCAAGGGACAGGGGGAACAGGGGAGACCCAGTACTTC; cdr3_aa: CASSQGTGGTGETQYF
v_call: TRBV6-1; j_call: TRBJ2-1; clone_size: NA; d_call: TRBD2; cdr3_nt: TGTGCCAGCAGACCGGGACTAGCGGCTTACAATGAGCAGTTCTTC; cdr3_aa: CASRPGLAAYNEQFF
v_call: TRBV7-2; j_call: TRBJ2-1; clone_size: NA; d_call: TRBD2; cdr3_nt: TGTGCCAGCAGCTTAGCCTTGGCGGGAGCGTACAATGAGCAGTTCTTC; cdr3_aa: CASSLALAGAYNEQFF
v_call: TRBV9; j_call: TRBJ2-5; clone_size: NA; d_call: NA; cdr3_nt: TGTGCCAGCAGCGTAGGGCAAGTAGAGACCCAGTACTTC; cdr3_aa: CASSVGQVETQYF
v_call: TRBV4-1; j_call: TRBJ2-7; clone_size: NA; d_call: NA; cdr3_nt: TGCGCCAGCAGCCAAGATCGGAGCACAACCTACGAGCAGTACTTC; cdr3_aa: CASSQDRSTTYEQYF
v_call: TRBV6-5; j_call: TRBJ1-1; clone_size: NA; d_call: TRBD1; cdr3_nt: TGTGCCAGCACCCCTGGGACAGGGGGCACTGAAGCTTTCTTT; cdr3_aa: CASTPGTGGTEAFF
v_call: TRBV5-4; j_call: TRBJ1-2; clone_size: NA; d_call: TRBD1; cdr3_nt: TGTGCCAGCAGCGGCCGGGACAGGGGGAACTATGGCTACACCTTC; cdr3_aa: CASSGRDRGNYGYTF
v_call: TRBV6-6; j_call: TRBJ2-2; clone_size: NA; d_call: TRBD2; cdr3_nt: TGTGCCAGCAGGGTCGGACTAGCGGGAGACACCGGGGAGCTGTTTTTT; cdr3_aa: CASRVGLAGDTGELFF
v_call: TRBV5-6; j_call: TRBJ2-7; clone_size: NA; d_call: TRBD1; cdr3_nt: TGTGCCAGCACCAAACCGGGACAGGGGTTTGGCGAGCAGTACTTC; cdr3_aa: CASTKPGQGFGEQYF
v_call: TRBV18; j_call: TRBJ1-1; clone_size: NA; d_call: TRBD1; cdr3_nt: TGTGCCAGCTCACCGTCGGGACAGGGAGGGACTGAAGCTTTCTTT; cdr3_aa: CASSPSGQGGTEAFF
v_call: TRBV6-1; j_call: TRBJ1-3; clone_size: NA; d_call: NA; cdr3_nt: TGTGCCAGCAGTGAAGGTTTTCAGGCTCGAAACACCATATATTTT; cdr3_aa: CASSEGFQARNTIYF
v_call: TRBV7-8; j_call: TRBJ2-6; clone_size: NA; d_call: TRBD2; cdr3_nt: TGTGCCAGCAGCCCCGGCCCACTAGCGGGAGGGCCCGGGGGGGCCAACGTCCTGACTTTC; cdr3_aa: CASSPGPLAGGPGGANVLTF
v_call: TRBV19; j_call: TRBJ2-3; clone_size: NA; d_call: NA; cdr3_nt: TGTGCCAGTAGTACCCAAAGGTCCGGGGGACGAATGGATACGCAGTATTTT; cdr3_aa: CASSTQRSGGRMDTQYF
v_call: TRBV21-1; j_call: TRBJ2-3; clone_size: NA; d_call: NA; cdr3_nt: TGTGCCAGCAGCCGGGTCAGGGTACACAGATACGCGTATTTT; cdr3_aa: CASSRVRVHRYAYF
v_call: TRBV5-1; j_call: TRBJ2-2; clone_size: NA; d_call: NA; cdr3_nt: TGCGCCAGCCTGGGGGGGGCCTCGAACACCGGGGAGCTGTTTTTT; cdr3_aa: CASLGGASNTGELFF
v_call: TRBV30; j_call: TRBJ2-7; clone_size: once; d_call: NA; cdr3_nt: TGTGCCTGGAGTAATAGGGGGGAGCAGTACTTC; cdr3_aa: CAWSNRGEQYF
v_call: TRBV23-1; j_call: TRBJ2-3; clone_size: NA; d_call: TRBD2; cdr3_nt: TGCGCCAGCAGTCAAGGACTAGCGCGCGGATACGCGTATTTT; cdr3_aa: CASSQGLARGYAYF
v_call: TRBV19; j_call: TRBJ2-3; clone_size: NA; d_call: TRBD2; cdr3_nt: TGTGCCAGTAGTATGAAGGCGGGAGGCGATTTCAGGATAGAGACGCAGTATTTT; cdr3_aa: CASSMKAGGDFRIETQYF
v_call: TRBV27; j_call: TRBJ2-3; clone_size: once; d_call: TRBD1; cdr3_nt: TGTGCCAGCAGTTTGGGACAGGTCCACAGATACGCGTATTTT; cdr3_aa: CASSLGQVHRYAYF
v_call: TRBV5-4; j_call: TRBJ2-1; clone_size: NA; d_call: TRBD1; cdr3_nt: TGTGCCAGCAGCGTGGGGACAGGCCTCCACGGAGGCAATGAGCAGTTCTTC; cdr3_aa: CASSVGTGLHGGNEQFF
v_call: TRBV6-4; j_call: TRBJ1-2; clone_size: NA; d_call: NA; cdr3_nt: TGTGCCAGCAGTGCCACTGGCGGCTATGGCTACACCTTC; cdr3_aa: CASSATGGYGYTF
v_call: TRBV7-9; j_call: TRBJ2-1; clone_size: NA; d_call: NA; cdr3_nt: TGTGCCAGCAGCTTACAGGGTTATGAGCAGTTCTTC; cdr3_aa: CASSLQGYEQFF
v_call: TRBV5-4; j_call: TRBJ2-2; clone_size: NA; d_call: NA; cdr3_nt: TGTGCCAGCAGGCGGGGAGGGAACACCGGGGAGCTGTTTTTT; cdr3_aa: CASRRGGNTGELFF
v_call: TRBV10-3; j_call: TRBJ2-2; clone_size: NA; d_call: TRBD2; cdr3_nt: TGTGCCACCGCTCCCCAGGGAGGGTATGGCGGGGAGCTGTTTTTT; cdr3_aa: CATAPQGGYGGELFF
v_call: TRBV6-5; j_call: TRBJ2-7; clone_size: NA; d_call: TRBD2; cdr3_nt: TGTGCCAGCAGTTACTCGATGGGACTAGCGGGAGAAGAGCAGTACTTC; cdr3_aa: CASSYSMGLAGEEQYF
v_call: TRBV11-2; j_call: TRBJ1-2; clone_size: NA; d_call: NA; cdr3_nt: TGTGCCAGCAGCCCCCAGGGGCGCTTGGCCCTCTATGGCTACACCTTC; cdr3_aa: CASSPQGRLALYGYTF
v_call: TRBV19; j_call: TRBJ2-7; clone_size: NA; d_call: TRBD1; cdr3_nt: TGTGCCAGTAGTACCCGGGACAGACACTACGAGCAGTACTTC; cdr3_aa: CASSTRDRHYEQYF
v_call: TRBV18; j_call: TRBJ1-3; clone_size: NA; d_call: NA; cdr3_nt: TGTGCCAGCTCACCACCGCCCGACCGGAGCGCGGCCATATATTTT; cdr3_aa: CASSPPPDRSAAIYF
v_call: TRBV27; j_call: TRBJ1-5; clone_size: NA; d_call: TRBD1; cdr3_nt: TGTGCCAGCGTCGAGTACAGGGGCTCCGATCAGCCCCAGCATTTT; cdr3_aa: CASVEYRGSDQPQHF
v_call: TRBV13; j_call: TRBJ2-7; clone_size: NA; d_call: NA; cdr3_nt: TGTGCCAGCGCACGTTCGTTAGCGCCCTACGAGCAGTACTTC; cdr3_aa: CASARSLAPYEQYF
v_call: TRBV5-4; j_call: TRBJ2-7; clone_size: NA; d_call: TRBD2; cdr3_nt: TGTGCCAGCAGCTTAAGAGCGGGAGGGAGGACCTACGAGCAGTACTTC; cdr3_aa: CASSLRAGGRTYEQYF
v_call: TRBV5-8; j_call: TRBJ2-7; clone_size: NA; d_call: TRBD1; cdr3_nt: TGTGCCAGCAGATCAGGACAGGGGAGGTCGAGTTCCTACGAGCAGTACTTC; cdr3_aa: CASRSGQGRSSSYEQYF
v_call: TRBV18; j_call: TRBJ2-6; clone_size: once; d_call: NA; cdr3_nt: TGTGCCAGCTCACTAACCCGTCCTTTGAGGATCTCTGGGGCCAACGTCCTGACTTTC; cdr3_aa: CASSLTRPLRISGANVLTF
v_call: TRBV6-6; j_call: TRBJ1-5; clone_size: once; d_call: TRBD1; cdr3_nt: TGTGCCAGCACCGGACAGGGGATAAGTCAGCCCCAGCATTTT; cdr3_aa: CASTGQGISQPQHF
v_call: TRBV27; j_call: TRBJ2-1; clone_size: NA; d_call: NA; cdr3_nt: TGTGCCAGCAGCAGACAGTTGAGCTCCTACAATGAGCAGTTCTTC; cdr3_aa: CASSRQLSSYNEQFF
v_call: TRBV10-3; j_call: TRBJ2-2; clone_size: few; d_call: NA; cdr3_nt: TGTGCCATCAGTGACTTGGGAGGCGGGGAGCTGTTTTTT; cdr3_aa: CAISDLGGGELFF
v_call: TRBV6-1; j_call: TRBJ2-1; clone_size: NA; d_call: NA; cdr3_nt: TGTGCCAGCAGTGATGCCCTAGGGGAACCCTACAATGAGCAGTTCTTC; cdr3_aa: CASSDALGEPYNEQFF
v_call: TRBV5-1; j_call: TRBJ2-1; clone_size: NA; d_call: TRBD1; cdr3_nt: TGCGCCAGCAGCCAGCTACCGGGACAGGGCCCTTTGGATGAGCAGTTCTTC; cdr3_aa: CASSQLPGQGPLDEQFF
v_call: TRBV5-4; j_call: TRBJ2-7; clone_size: few; d_call: TRBD2; cdr3_nt: TGTGCCAGCAGCGCGCGGACTAGCGGATCCTACGAGCAGTACTTC; cdr3_aa: CASSARTSGSYEQYF
v_call: TRBV6-5; j_call: TRBJ2-1; clone_size: once; d_call: TRBD1; cdr3_nt: TGTGCCAGCAGTGGAGTAGGACAGGGGAGGGAGTTCTTC; cdr3_aa: CASSGVGQGREFF
v_call: TRBV5-1; j_call: TRBJ1-3; clone_size: NA; d_call: NA; cdr3_nt: TGCGCCAGCAGCTTCACAGCATTCAGCTCTGGAAACACCATATATTTT; cdr3_aa: CASSFTAFSSGNTIYF
v_call: TRBV5-8; j_call: TRBJ1-4; clone_size: NA; d_call: NA; cdr3_nt: TGTGCCAGCAGCTTGGCACAGCTTGGGGAAAAACTGTTTTTT; cdr3_aa: CASSLAQLGEKLFF
v_call: TRBV27; j_call: TRBJ2-1; clone_size: NA; d_call: NA; cdr3_nt: TGTGCCAGCAGTTTATCTTACGGGAGCAATGAGCAGTTCTTC; cdr3_aa: CASSLSYGSNEQFF
v_call: TRBV11-2; j_call: TRBJ2-7; clone_size: NA; d_call: NA; cdr3_nt: TGTGCCAGCAGCTTTTCACAACAGGTAGCCGGGTCGGGGTACTTC; cdr3_aa: CASSFSQQVAGSGYF
v_call: TRBV25-1; j_call: TRBJ1-2; clone_size: NA; d_call: NA; cdr3_nt: TGTGCCAGCAGTTTGACAGGTCGTAACTATGGCTACACCTTC; cdr3_aa: CASSLTGRNYGYTF